This entry describes one T cell receptor (beta chain). The source of the sample is a study of blood T cell repertoires in COVID-19. The method was immunoSEQ multiplex PCR; TCRdb's version includes in-frame clones alone and lacks a portion of them. The table shows about 130,000 clones, with 70% to 90% occurring only once. This CDR3 has 14 amino acids. Trimming took 5 bases from V and 13 from J; bases not matched to a gene: 13. Germline V gene data show CDR1 as GTSNPN and CDR2 as SVGIG (reference sequence). The source is a woman aged 60 to 75 with acute or convalescent COVID-19. This rearrangement joins TRBV30 to TRBJ2-1, with 11 bases identical to TRBD2. Sequenced sample: peripheral blood. The CDR3 DNA reads as TGTGCCTGGGAACCGGGACTAGCGGCAGCCCCTCAGTTCTTC. It specifies CAWEPGLAAAPQFF.